This T cell receptor beta chain is drawn from a study of low-dose radiotherapy and immunotherapy resistance in tumors. As for the study in general: A dose of 0.5 Gy per fraction was delivered to Cohort 1 every 2 weeks, for a total of 6.5 Gy. Cohort 2 patients were irradiated with 1 Gy every two weeks, reaching 13 Gy over 26 weeks.

Gene-specific TRAV and TRBV primers were used for first-strand cDNA, covering alpha and beta chains. For amplifying TCRs, the PCR ran for 20 to 25 cycles with Phusion, which was used together with a constant-region primer and the adapter on the V primers. Using its own MiXCR run on the reads, TCRdb lists one record per CDR3 protein. The sample lists 65,000 to 85,000 distinct CDR3 sequences; around 17% were seen once. The table lists this clonotype with many counts. This sample's time point: after trial treatment. Treatment of the sample: LDRT plus nivolumab, ipilimumab, low-dose cyclophosphamide and aspirin (RACIN trial). The V and J ends lost 2 bases and 5 bases respectively, with 15 bases between them. The CDR3 length is 16 residues. The germline V gene has CDR1 MDHEN and CDR2 SYDVKM.

The sequence derives from a male donor with prostate cancer. This material consisted of PBMCs, taken after low-dose radiotherapy plus immunotherapy. This chain joins TRBV28 and TRBJ1-4, with D possibly matching TRBD1 (5 bases). CDR3 protein: CASSLVGGTENEKLFF. CDR3 sequence (DNA): TGTGCCAGCAGTTTAGTAGGCGGGACTGAGAATGAAAAACTGTTTTTT.